Sequencing of this T cell receptor (beta chain) was carried out in a study of tumor T cells in aggressive B-cell lymphoma. The table came from immunoSEQ multiplex PCR; TCRdb's copy has only in-frame clones and leaves some out. Counted here are some 4,100 clones, almost 85% occurring once; the ten biggest clones make up 45% to 50%. The germline V gene encodes CDR1 MNHEY and CDR2 SMNVEV (reference sequence). The CDR3 runs to 14 residues. V lost 3 bases and J 8 bases, leaving 14 bases between the germline ends. Input material: tumor tissue. The sequence derives from an adult with diffuse large B cell lymphoma. The rearrangement uses TRBV27 and TRBJ2-1, with D unresolved. This chain's CDR3 is CASSLVPKKHEQFF. CDR3 DNA sequence: TGTGCCAGCAGTTTGGTACCTAAGAAGCATGAGCAGTTCTTC.